This T cell receptor beta chain was identified in a study of CDR3 diversity in severe acne. CDR1 and CDR2 from the germline V gene are DFQATT and SNEGSKA (reference sequence). V dropped 4 bases and J dropped 4 bases, with 19 bases sitting between them. The CDR3 spans 15 residues. TCRdb used MiXCR to reprocess the PCR reads, holding one entry per CDR3 protein. Here the sample spans 97,000 or so distinct CDR3 sequences, 45% to 60% being singletons. This clonotype came up many times. The material sequenced was blood. This receptor was obtained from a male donor with acne. The chain links TRBV20-1 to TRBJ1-1; TRBD1 is a possible D gene (6 bases). This CDR3 reads CSAMLSRGVGTEAFF. CDR3 nucleotide sequence: TGCAGTGCTATGCTGAGTAGGGGGGTGGGCACTGAAGCTTTCTTT.